Below are 26 T cell receptor beta chains sequenced from a single sample in a study of regulatory T cells in long-lasting Graves disease. Building of the TCR beta libraries involved iRepertoire HTBI primers and Arm-PCR of CDR3 regions. Using its own MiXCR run on the multiplex PCR reads, TCRdb lists one record per CDR3 protein. Of over 350,000 distinct CDR3 sequences in the sample, roughly 15% are singletons; the top ten hold about 15%. The time point is: newly diagnosed GD, antithyroid drugs for less than 3 months. Isolated PBMC RNA provided the starting material for the TCR library. Separately, the same data were catalogued under a study of T cells in Graves' hyperthyroidism and ophthalmopathy.

Sequencing was performed on peripheral blood mononuclear cells (PBMCs), taken at new diagnosis, from a patient treated with antithyroid drugs. All receptors derive from a woman aged 45 to 65 with Graves disease.

This clonotype came up many times. V is TRBV27 and J is TRBJ2-7; the match to TRBD2 covers 8 bases. Unmatched junction bases numbered 9, after V lost 3 bases and J lost 5 bases. The length of the CDR3 is 15 residues. Germline V lookup: CDR1 MNHEY, CDR2 SMNVEV (reference sequence). Here the CDR3 DNA reads TGTGCCAGCAGTTTTAACCCCCGGACTAGCAACGAGCAGTACTTC. It encodes CASSFNPRTSNEQYF.

There are many counts of this clonotype. This rearrangement joins TRBV6-1 to TRBJ2-5; 9 bases are shared with TRBD1. The CDR3 spans 13 residues. V was pared by 6 bases and J by 6 bases, with 5 bases of the junction left unmatched. Looked up from germline, CDR1 is MNHNS and CDR2 is SASEGT. The CDR3 DNA is TGTGCCAGCAGAGGGGACAGGGTAAAGACCCAGTACTTC. Protein product: CASRGDRVKTQYF.

This clonotype has more than one count but fewer than ten. The chain couples TRBV19 to TRBJ1-5; TRBD1 might be the D (5 bases). This CDR3 spans 14 amino acids. Germline V gives CDR1 LNHDA, CDR2 SQIVND (reference sequence). Trimming took 6 bases from V and 7 from J, leaving 16 bases between them. CDR3 nucleotides: TGTGCCAGTAGCTTCGCGGGGGGGGAACAGCCCCAGCATTTT. This gives the protein CASSFAGGEQPQHF.

The table lists this clonotype with many counts. The chain employs TRBV10-1 and TRBJ2-5, with 8 bases fitting TRBD1. The ends lost 1 base at V and 4 bases at J; junction bases unmatched: 17. Per the germline V gene, CDR1 is WNHNN and CDR2 is SYGVQD (reference sequence). CDR3 length: 19 residues. The CDR3 protein is CASSEWGQGARRTRETQYF. In DNA, the CDR3 is TGCGCCAGCAGTGAGTGGGGCCAGGGGGCGCGGAGGACCAGAGAGACCCAGTACTTC.

This clonotype was recorded at least ten times. The chain joins TRBV12-3 or TRBV12-4 to TRBJ2-2, with D perhaps TRBD2 (5 bases). CDR3 length: 13 residues. V was cut by 7 bases and J by 5 bases, with 11 bases left in between. CDR3 in amino acids: CASIRDGTGELFF. Written as DNA, the CDR3 is TGTGCCAGCATCCGGGATGGGACCGGGGAGCTGTTTTTT.

This clonotype was seen at least ten times. This rearrangement joins TRBV27 to TRBJ2-1; 13 bases map to TRBD2. The germline V gene has CDR1 MNHEY and CDR2 SMNVEV (reference sequence). The V gene end was trimmed by 2 bases and the J gene end by 10 bases; junction bases not matched to a gene: 5. This CDR3 contains 15 residues. The CDR3 DNA is TGTGCCAGCAGTTTAAGGACTAGCGGGAGAGCAGAGCAGTTCTTC. Translated: CASSLRTSGRAEQFF.

J is TRBJ2-7 and V is TRBV20-1, with 7 bases matching TRBD1. There are 13 residues in the CDR3. The trim removed 6 bases at V and 7 bases at J, leaving 12 bases unmatched. Germline V gene lookup returns CDR1 DFQATT and CDR2 SNEGSKA (reference sequence). The CDR3 DNA sequence: TGCAGTGCGAGCCCGACAGGGTGGGGGGAGCAGTACTTC. Amino acid sequence: CSASPTGWGEQYF.

This clonotype was picked up many times. The CDR3 DNA follows: TGTGCCAGCAGTTACTCGGGCGGGAGGGCGGATACGCAGTATTTT. This codes for CASSYSGGRADTQYF. The chain joins TRBV6-5 to TRBJ2-3, with 9 bases identical to TRBD2. Germline values: CDR1 MNHEY, CDR2 SVGAGI. CDR3 length: 15 residues. The V segment lost 0 bases and the J segment 6 bases; nucleotides outside the gene matches: 4.

This clonotype was seen only once. The rearrangement links TRBV4-2 to TRBJ2-7; TRBD2 aligns across 8 bases. CDR1 is LGHNA and CDR2 is YNFKEQ in the germline V gene. The CDR3 length is 15 residues. V trimming: 1 base; J trimming: 5 bases; junction bases outside the gene matches: 7. The CDR3 spells CASSQVSGLGHEQYF. CDR3 sequence (DNA): TGTGCCAGCAGCCAAGTTTCGGGACTAGGTCACGAGCAGTACTTC.

This clonotype was counted ten times or more. The J gene is TRBJ2-7, the V gene TRBV28; no firm D call. Trimming removed 3 bases at V and 3 bases at J, with 18 bases between. In germline, CDR1 is MDHEN, CDR2 SYDVKM. There are 16 residues in the CDR3. The CDR3, as DNA: TGTGCCAGCAGTTTCGTCCGTGCTTCAACGGACTACGAGCAGTACTTC. This sequence encodes CASSFVRASTDYEQYF.

In its sample, this clonotype was seen many times. V gene TRBV19 combines with J gene TRBJ2-2; D uncertain. V lost 9 bases and J lost 2, with 4 bases in between. The CDR3 loop spans 11 amino acids. Germline values: CDR1 LNHDA, CDR2 SQIVND (reference sequence). This chain's CDR3 is CARVNTGELFF. CDR3 in DNA: TGTGCCAGAGTTAACACCGGGGAGCTGTTTTTT.

This clonotype was seen at least ten times. The chain employs TRBV2 and TRBJ2-7; a weak D match, TRBD2 (6 bases). This CDR3 spans 14 amino acids. The germline CDR1 and CDR2 sequences are SNHLY and FYNNEI. The germline V and J ends were trimmed by 3 bases and 4 bases, with 13 bases remaining between them. CDR3: CASSEGSGRYEQYF. As DNA, the CDR3 is TGTGCCAGCAGTGAGGGTAGCGGCCGTTACGAGCAGTACTTC. Looking up the rest from reference TRBV2 and TRBJ2-7 gives the full variable domain: EPEVTQTPSHQVTQMGQEVILRCVPISNHLYFYWYRQILGQKVEFLVSFYNNEISEKSEIFDDQFSVERPDGSNFTLKIRSTKLEDSAMYFCASSEGSGRYEQYFGPGTRLTVT.

V and J are TRBV6-4 and TRBJ2-1; 8 nucleotides line up with TRBD2. Trimming cost V 3 bases and J 7 bases; bases outside gene matches: 2. Per the germline V gene, CDR1 is MRHNA and CDR2 is SNTAGT. This CDR3 region has 13 residues. Written as DNA, the CDR3 is TGTGCCAGCAGTGAGAGCGGGAGAAATGAGCAGTTCTTC. Translating it yields CASSESGRNEQFF.

At least ten counts were recorded for this clonotype. V is TRBV28 and J is TRBJ2-7; 8 bases agree with TRBD2. Germline assignment: CDR1 MDHEN and CDR2 SYDVKM. The junction had 8 bases not matched to a gene; V was cut back by 6 bases and J by 1 base. This CDR3 region has 15 residues. CDR3 amino acids: CASSTGGTRSYEQYF. The CDR3 coding sequence is TGTGCCAGCAGCACTGGCGGGACTAGATCCTACGAGCAGTACTTC.

This clonotype was recorded many times. The CDR3 region is CASSSGQGVGNEQFF. CDR3 nucleotide sequence: TGTGCCAGCAGCTCGGGACAGGGGGTTGGTAATGAGCAGTTCTTC. The genes are TRBV7-8 and TRBJ2-1; 11 nucleotides align to TRBD1. From germline, CDR1 is SGHVS and CDR2 FQNEAQ. This CDR3 is 15 amino acids long. Unmatched junction bases numbered 6, after V lost 4 bases and J lost 7 bases.

The V call is TRBV5-1, the J call TRBJ2-2, with 9 bases aligning to TRBD2. CDR1 is SGHRS and CDR2 is YFSETQ in the germline V gene. The ends lost 7 bases at V and 2 bases at J; junction bases unmatched: 9. The CDR3 consists of 16 residues. CDR3 bases: TGCGCCAGCGGGAGCTTTAGCGGGGGAAACACCGGGGAGCTGTTTTTT. Its protein product is CASGSFSGGNTGELFF.

There are a few counts of this clonotype. The rearrangement joins TRBV20-1 to TRBJ1-5; D possibly corresponds to TRBD1 (6 bases). Germline V gene sequence: CDR1 DFQATT, CDR2 SNEGSKA (reference sequence). V lost 5 bases and J lost 3, with 17 bases in between. The CDR3 is 15 amino acids. CDR3 DNA: TGCAGTGCTCCGGTTAGGGGGGACCTCAATCAGCCCCAGCATTTT. Its protein product is CSAPVRGDLNQPQHF.

This rearrangement joins TRBV6-4 to TRBJ2-1; D not certain. This CDR3 is 15 amino acids long. V lost 4 bases and J 4 bases, leaving 14 bases between the germline ends. Germline loops: CDR1 MRHNA, CDR2 SNTAGT. CDR3 nucleotide sequence: TGTGCCAGCAGTGTAGAGATGGGAACATACAATGAGCAGTTCTTC. It yields the protein CASSVEMGTYNEQFF.

The table lists this clonotype with many counts. This chain links TRBV11-2 with TRBJ2-1, with D perhaps being TRBD1 or TRBD2 (5 bases each). The CDR3 is made up of 14 amino acids. Trimming cost V 5 bases and J 5 bases, with 13 bases left between them. Germline loops: CDR1 SGHAT, CDR2 FQNNGV. CDR3 nucleotide sequence: TGTGCCAGCAGCCCTCGGGGCGGTCACAATGAGCAGTTCTTC. The encoded protein is CASSPRGGHNEQFF. Using reference TRBV11-2 and TRBJ2-1 for the parts outside the CDR3, the full variable domain is EAGVAQSPRYKIIEKRQSVAFWCNPISGHATLYWYQQILGQGPKLLIQFQNNGVVDDSQLPKDRFSAERLKGVDSTLKIQPAKLEDSAVYLCASSPRGGHNEQFFGPGTRLTVL.

CDR3 nucleotide sequence: TGTGCCAGCAGTTACGATAGGACATTCGCCAAAAACATTCAGTACTTC. It specifies CASSYDRTFAKNIQYF. The chain couples TRBV6-2 or TRBV6-3 to TRBJ2-4; tentatively, D is TRBD1 (5 bases). CDR3 length equals 16 residues. The V and J ends lost 2 bases and 1 base respectively, with 12 bases between them. Germline V gene sequence: CDR1 MNHEY, CDR2 SVGEGT.

The genes are TRBV29-1 and TRBJ2-2; TRBD1 is a possible D gene (5 bases). Per the germline V gene, CDR1 is SQVTM and CDR2 is ANQGSEA. Trimming left V 4 bases short and J 6 bases short, with 12 bases between. This CDR3 has 13 amino acids. In DNA, the CDR3 is TGCAGCGTTGCACAGGTAGTTTCCGGGGAGCTGTTTTTT. Translated, it gives CSVAQVVSGELFF.

This clonotype was seen at least ten times. The chain employs TRBV7-9 and TRBJ2-3; D not certain. Trimming left V 2 bases short and J 3 bases short, with 12 bases between. CDR3 length: 15 amino acids. Germline loops: CDR1 SEHNR, CDR2 FQNEAQ (reference sequence). CDR3 in DNA: TGTGCCAGCAGCTTATATTCTCTAAGTACAGATACGCAGTATTTT. Its translation: CASSLYSLSTDTQYF.

Worth noting for this clonotype: This may be a read error, as it is one base from a much larger clone. CDR3 in DNA: TGTGCCATCAGTGAGTCGACTAGCGGCAAAGAGACCCAGTTCTTC. This codes for CAISESTSGKETQFF. The chain joins TRBV10-3 to TRBJ2-1, with 9 nucleotides matching TRBD2. The germline V gene has CDR1 ENHRY and CDR2 SYGVKD. The CDR3 has 15 amino acids. V lost 0 bases, J lost 13 bases, and 10 bases stayed unmatched.

In this sample, this clonotype turned up many times. This chain connects TRBV7-9 to TRBJ2-1, with 7 bases aligning to TRBD2. CDR1 and CDR2 from the germline V gene are SEHNR and FQNEAQ (reference sequence). The CDR3 consists of 16 residues. Trimming removed 2 bases from V and 4 bases from J; junction bases left unmatched: 8. CDR3: CASSLSGGGPYNEQFF. The CDR3 DNA is TGTGCCAGCAGCTTATCGGGGGGAGGGCCGTACAATGAGCAGTTCTTC.

This clonotype was seen a few times. The chain uses TRBV19 and TRBJ1-3; TRBD1 might be the D (5 bases). The germline CDR1 and CDR2 sequences are LNHDA and SQIVND (reference sequence). V shed 3 bases and J shed 2 bases, with 11 bases lying between them. CDR3 length equals 15 residues. The CDR3 reads CASSIIRDAGNTIYF. The CDR3 DNA is TGTGCCAGTAGTATTATCCGGGACGCTGGAAACACCATATATTTT.

With regard to this clonotype: A much larger clone differs from this one at a single base, so this may be a read error. This chain uses TRBV12-3 or TRBV12-4 with TRBJ2-3; the D gene is possibly TRBD1 (6 bases). The CDR3 is 14 amino acids. The CDR3 reads CDSSRRQGTDTQYF. The CDR3 DNA follows: TGTGACAGCAGTCGACGACAGGGCACAGATACGCAGTATTTT.